The clone carrying this TCR beta chain was seen only a few times. The antigen is unknown. V was pared by 5 bases and J by 6 bases, with 9 bases of the junction left unmatched. This CDR3 has 16 amino acids. Germline-derived CDR1 and CDR2 are SGHAT and FQNNGV. This specimen belongs to a study of T-cell memory formation after mild COVID-19. Overall study findings and caveats: CD4+ contracting clones were mainly CM and EM; CD8+ ones, EMRA. Certain responding clones were present in pre-infection memory, suggesting participation of cross-reactive memory.

TCRdb passed the 5' RACE reads through MiXCR, listing each CDR3 protein once. Seen here are hundreds of thousands of distinct CDR3 sequences, 25% to 30% observed once, and the top ten hold about 14%. The sequence came from an adult woman who had mild COVID-19 (a few samples of this study predate the infection). Cell type and time point are not known. The sample consisted of PBMCs or a T cell subset sorted from them (not recorded which). This chain joins TRBV11-2 and TRBJ2-2; 10 bases fit TRBD1. CDR3: CASSLQGQGSPGELFF. Written as DNA, the CDR3 is TGTGCCAGCAGCCTACAGGGACAGGGGAGTCCCGGGGAGCTGTTTTTT.